This paragraph reports one T cell receptor beta chain. Authors' data handling: Amplifying reference gene primers gave estimates of nucleated cell counts. Profiling relied on immunoSEQ multiplex PCR, and the TCRdb table lists in-frame clones only, not all of them. That table is the source of V, J and clone size, and D and trimming were worked out from the DNA. The sample holds some 74,000 clones; 70% to 90% are singletons and the top ten take 4.8%. Germline lookup yields CDR1 LNHDA and CDR2 SQIVND (reference sequence). V was clipped by 5 bases and J by 3 bases, with 13 bases between them. The CDR3 is made up of 14 amino acids. This entry is derived from a study of blood T cell repertoires in COVID-19. Study-wide background: Samples came from the United States, Italy and Spain, spanning acute and convalescent COVID-19. PBMCs, B-cell-depleted T cells, or T cells were the source of the cDNA or gDNA that made up the material.

The TCR comes from a woman of 80 years or more with active or convalescent COVID-19. The genes are TRBV19 and TRBJ2-5; TRBD2 is a possible D gene (6 bases). Sequencing input: peripheral blood. The CDR3 region is CASSSTGRKETQYF. The DNA of the CDR3 is TGTGCCAGTAGTTCTACCGGGAGAAAAGAGACCCAGTACTTC. The full variable domain, rest sourced from reference TRBV19 and TRBJ2-5, is DGGITQSPKYLFRKEGQNVTLSCEQNLNHDAMYWYRQDPGQGLRLIYYSQIVNDFQKGDIAEGYSVSREKKESFPLTVTSAQKNPTAFYLCASSSTGRKETQYFGPGTRLLVL.